Presented here are 8 T cell receptor beta chains from one specimen sequenced in a study of CD8+CD57+ T cells in acquired aplastic anemia. Patients sequenced had flow cytometry evidence of CD8+CD57+ cell expansion. Genomic DNA, the template, was used for profiling of the TCR beta VDJ and CDR3. Via MiXCR, TCRdb re-called the reads, giving one row per CDR3 protein. The profile covers about 200,000 distinct CDR3 sequences, with 65% appearing a single time and roughly three fifths taken by the ten largest. The sequenced sample consisted of sorted CD4+, CD8+, or CD8+CD57+ T cells (not recorded which) from PBMCs. The receptors shown here come from a human donor with aplastic anemia.

The rearrangement uses TRBV5-5 and TRBJ1-1, with D possibly matching TRBD1 (5 bases). Germline-derived CDR1 and CDR2 are SGHKS and YYEKEE (reference sequence). V lost 2 bases to trimming and J lost 8 bases, with 10 bases between them. The CDR3 is made up of 12 amino acids. CDR3 nucleotides: TGTGCCAGCAGCTTCGATCAGGGCGAAGCTTTCTTT. It encodes CASSFDQGEAFF.

The rearrangement uses TRBV9 and TRBJ1-6; 7 bases line up with TRBD1. The CDR3 spans 14 residues. Losses at the gene ends were 3 bases for V and 7 bases for J; bases not matched to a gene: 4. Germline CDR1 SGDLS, CDR2 YYNGEE. CDR3 residues: CASSETTGNSPLHF. Here the CDR3 DNA reads TGTGCCAGCAGCGAGACGACAGGGAATTCACCCCTCCACTTT.

This rearrangement joins TRBV19 to TRBJ2-1; TRBD2 aligns across 11 bases. J gave up 7 bases and V 5 bases, and 13 bases lay outside the gene matches. Germline CDR1 LNHDA, CDR2 SQIVND (reference sequence). The CDR3 length is 17 residues. This CDR3 is CASSRAGLADSGNEQFF. The CDR3, as DNA: TGTGCCAGTAGTCGAGCGGGACTAGCGGATTCTGGGAATGAGCAGTTCTTC.

V gene TRBV2 combines with J gene TRBJ2-7; 9 bases match TRBD1. The CDR3 has 17 amino acids. Germline V gene sequence: CDR1 SNHLY, CDR2 FYNNEI. Unmatched junction bases numbered 13, after V lost 3 bases and J lost 4 bases. CDR3 in DNA: TGTGCCAGCAGTGAGCTCCGGTGGGACAGGGATAATTACGAGCAGTACTTC. Residues: CASSELRWDRDNYEQYF.

This chain joins TRBV7-9 and TRBJ2-7, with 9 bases fitting TRBD1. The germline V gene encodes CDR1 SEHNR and CDR2 FQNEAQ (reference sequence). This CDR3 has 15 amino acids. V gave up 5 bases and J gave up 2 bases; unmatched junction bases: 7. Here the CDR3 reads CASSPLWDRAYEQYF. The CDR3 region has the DNA TGTGCCAGCAGCCCCCTGTGGGACAGGGCCTACGAGCAGTACTTC. The entire variable domain, with the rest obtained from reference TRBV7-9 and TRBJ2-7, is as follows: DTGVSQNPRHKITKRGQNVTFRCDPISEHNRLYWYRQTLGQGPEFLTYFQNEAQLEKSRLLSDRFSAERPKGSFSTLEIQRTEQGDSAMYLCASSPLWDRAYEQYFGPGTRLTVT.

The V gene is TRBV7-9, the J gene TRBJ2-7; the D gene is possibly TRBD2 (6 bases). This CDR3 is 16 amino acids long. Germline V gene data show CDR1 as SEHNR and CDR2 as FQNEAQ (reference sequence). V was shortened by 3 bases and J by 1 base, with 16 bases between the two germline ends. The CDR3 region has the DNA TGTGCCAGCAGCTTTAGGGACTGGGGGACGTCCTACGAGCAGTACTTC. Its protein is CASSFRDWGTSYEQYF.

This clonotype was counted only a few times. The junction shows a germline mismatch at one end, possibly a read error. This chain connects TRBV30 to TRBJ1-2; D possibly corresponds to TRBD1 (5 bases). This CDR3 contains 15 residues. From germline, CDR1 is GTSNPN and CDR2 SVGIG (reference sequence). The CDR3 loop reads CAWSVPGNVDLHTVF. CDR3 nucleotide sequence: TGTGCCTGGAGTGTCCCAGGGAATGTGGACCTTCACACCGTCTTC.

This clonotype has a count of ten or more. The V call is TRBV7-9, the J call TRBJ1-2; D uncertain. The germline V gene has CDR1 SEHNR and CDR2 FQNEAQ (reference sequence). The CDR3 has 12 amino acids. Trimming removed 5 bases from V and 7 bases from J, with 11 bases in between. CDR3 nucleotides: TGTGCCAGCAGCCCCGACACGTTTGGCTACACCTTC. Its translation is CASSPDTFGYTF.